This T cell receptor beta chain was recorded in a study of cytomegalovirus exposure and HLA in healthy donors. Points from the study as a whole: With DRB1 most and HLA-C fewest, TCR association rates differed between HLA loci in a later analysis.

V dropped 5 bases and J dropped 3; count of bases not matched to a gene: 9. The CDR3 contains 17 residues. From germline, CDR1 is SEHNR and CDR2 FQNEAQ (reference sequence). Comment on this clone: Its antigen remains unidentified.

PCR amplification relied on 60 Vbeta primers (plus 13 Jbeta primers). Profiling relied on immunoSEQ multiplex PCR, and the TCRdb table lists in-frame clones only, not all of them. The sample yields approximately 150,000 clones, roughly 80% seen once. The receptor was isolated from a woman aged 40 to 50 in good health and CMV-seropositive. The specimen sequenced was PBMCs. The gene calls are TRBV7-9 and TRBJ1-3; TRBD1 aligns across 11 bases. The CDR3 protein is CASSAGTGGKSGNTIYF. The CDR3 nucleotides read TGTGCCAGCAGCGCCGGGACAGGGGGAAAAAGTGGAAACACCATATATTTT. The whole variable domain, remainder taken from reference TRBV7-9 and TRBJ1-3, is DTGVSQNPRHKITKRGQNVTFRCDPISEHNRLYWYRQTLGQGPEFLTYFQNEAQLEKSRLLSDRFSAERPKGSFSTLEIQRTEQGDSAMYLCASSAGTGGKSGNTIYFGEGSWLTVV.